This T cell receptor (beta chain) originates from a study of blood T cell repertoires in COVID-19. Study-level background: There were acute and convalescent COVID-19 samples, and they came from the United States, Italy and Spain.

Methods used by the authors: By means of reference gene primer amplification, nucleated cell counts were estimated. Only in-frame clones appear in the TCRdb table, and some are missing; sequencing was by immunoSEQ multiplex PCR. From that table come the V and J calls and clone size; the DNA was used to work out D and trimming. The data show 150,000 to 200,000 clones, with around nine tenths seen just once and roughly 3.7% held by the top ten. This CDR3 has 16 amino acids. CDR1 LGHNA and CDR2 YNFKEQ come from the germline V gene. J gave up 7 bases and V 6 bases, and 14 bases lay outside the gene matches.

The genes are TRBV4-2 and TRBJ2-2; TRBD1 matches 7 bases. The TCR comes from a man younger than 35 with active or convalescent COVID-19. Sequenced sample: peripheral blood. The CDR3 here is CASSPRDSMSDGELFF. Here the CDR3 DNA reads TGTGCCAGCAGTCCCCGGGACAGCATGTCCGACGGGGAGCTGTTTTTT.